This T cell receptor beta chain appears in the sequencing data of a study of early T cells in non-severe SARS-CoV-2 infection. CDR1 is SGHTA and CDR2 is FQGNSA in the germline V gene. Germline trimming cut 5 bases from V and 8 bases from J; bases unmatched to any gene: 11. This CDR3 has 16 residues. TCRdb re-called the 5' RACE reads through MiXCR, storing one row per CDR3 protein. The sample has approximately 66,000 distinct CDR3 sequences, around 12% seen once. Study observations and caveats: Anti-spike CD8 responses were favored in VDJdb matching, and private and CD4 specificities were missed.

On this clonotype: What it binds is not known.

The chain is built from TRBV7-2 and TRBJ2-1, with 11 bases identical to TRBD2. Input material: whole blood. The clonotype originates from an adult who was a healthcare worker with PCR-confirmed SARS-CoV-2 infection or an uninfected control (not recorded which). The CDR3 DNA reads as TGTGCCAGCAGCCCAATAGCGGGGGGGCCTTCTGATGAGCAGTTCTTC. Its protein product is CASSPIAGGPSDEQFF.